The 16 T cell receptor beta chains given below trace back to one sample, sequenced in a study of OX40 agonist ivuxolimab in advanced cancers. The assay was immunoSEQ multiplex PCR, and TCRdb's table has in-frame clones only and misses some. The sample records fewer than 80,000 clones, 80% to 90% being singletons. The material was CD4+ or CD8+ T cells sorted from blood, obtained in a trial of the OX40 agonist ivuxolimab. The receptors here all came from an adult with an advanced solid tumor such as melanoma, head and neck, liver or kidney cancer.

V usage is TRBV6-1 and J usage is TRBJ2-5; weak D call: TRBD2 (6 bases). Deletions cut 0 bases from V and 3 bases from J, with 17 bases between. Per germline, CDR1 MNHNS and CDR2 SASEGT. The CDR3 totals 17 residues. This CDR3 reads CASSEALVMEGKETQYF. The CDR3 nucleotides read TGTGCCAGCAGTGAAGCGTTGGTTATGGAGGGGAAAGAGACCCAGTACTTC.

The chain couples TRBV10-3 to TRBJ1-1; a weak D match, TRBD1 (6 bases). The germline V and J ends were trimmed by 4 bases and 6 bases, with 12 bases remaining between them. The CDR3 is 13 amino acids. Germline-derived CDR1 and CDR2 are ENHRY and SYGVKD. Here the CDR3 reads CAISAGASPEAFF. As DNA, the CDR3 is TGTGCCATCAGTGCAGGGGCCTCACCTGAAGCTTTCTTT.

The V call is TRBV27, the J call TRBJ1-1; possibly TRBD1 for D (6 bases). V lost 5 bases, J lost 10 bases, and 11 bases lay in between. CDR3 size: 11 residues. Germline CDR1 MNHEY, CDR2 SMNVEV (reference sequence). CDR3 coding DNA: TGTGCCAGCAGTAACAGGGCACGAGCTTTCTTT. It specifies CASSNRARAFF.

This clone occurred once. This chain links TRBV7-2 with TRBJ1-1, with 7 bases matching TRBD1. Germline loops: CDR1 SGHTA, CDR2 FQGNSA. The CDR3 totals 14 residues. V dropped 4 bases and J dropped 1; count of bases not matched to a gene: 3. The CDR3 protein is CASSWSGGNTEAFF. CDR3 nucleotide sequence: TGTGCCAGCAGCTGGTCAGGGGGGAACACTGAAGCTTTCTTT. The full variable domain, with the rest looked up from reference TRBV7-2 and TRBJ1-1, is GAGVSQSPSNKVTEKGKDVELRCDPISGHTALYWYRQSLGQGLEFLIYFQGNSAPDKSGLPSDRFSAERTGGSVSTLTIQRTQQEDSAVYLCASSWSGGNTEAFFGQGTRLTVV.

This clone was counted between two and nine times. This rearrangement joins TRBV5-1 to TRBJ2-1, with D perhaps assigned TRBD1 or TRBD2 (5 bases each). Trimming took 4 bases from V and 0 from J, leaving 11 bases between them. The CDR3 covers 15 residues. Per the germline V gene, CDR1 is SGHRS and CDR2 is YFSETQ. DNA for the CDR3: TGCGCCAGCAGCCGGGACGCCAGCTCCTACAATGAGCAGTTCTTC. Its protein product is CASSRDASSYNEQFF.

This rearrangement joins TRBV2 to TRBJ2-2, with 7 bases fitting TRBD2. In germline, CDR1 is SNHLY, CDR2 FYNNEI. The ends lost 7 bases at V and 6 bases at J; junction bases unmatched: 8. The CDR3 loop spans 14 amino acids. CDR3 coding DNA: TGTGCCAGCAACAGTGCGGGGGAGGCCGGGGAGCTGTTTTTT. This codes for CASNSAGEAGELFF.

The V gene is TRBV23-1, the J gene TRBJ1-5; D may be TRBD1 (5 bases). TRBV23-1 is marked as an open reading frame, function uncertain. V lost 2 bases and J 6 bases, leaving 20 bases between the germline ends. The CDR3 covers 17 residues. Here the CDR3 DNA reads TGCGCCAGCAGTCAAAAGCCCCCATCCAGGGTAAGTCAGCCCCAGCATTTT. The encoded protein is CASSQKPPSRVSQPQHF.

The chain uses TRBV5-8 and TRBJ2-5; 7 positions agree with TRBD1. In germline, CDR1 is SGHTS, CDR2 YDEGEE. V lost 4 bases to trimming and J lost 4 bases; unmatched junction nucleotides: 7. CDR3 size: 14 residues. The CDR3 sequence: CASSQGGAGETQYF. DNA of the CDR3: TGTGCCAGCAGCCAAGGGGGCGCGGGAGAGACCCAGTACTTC.

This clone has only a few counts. CDR3 sequence reads: CATSRDPKGRTNEKLFF. The CDR3, as DNA: TGTGCCACCAGCAGAGATCCGAAAGGGAGGACTAATGAAAAACTGTTTTTT. The rearrangement joins TRBV15 to TRBJ1-4; D not resolved. The CDR3 contains 17 residues. V lost 0 bases and J lost 2, with 13 bases in between. Germline lookup yields CDR1 LNHNV and CDR2 YYDKDF (reference sequence). The whole variable domain, filled in from reference TRBV15 and TRBJ1-4, reads DAMVIQNPRYQVTQFGKPVTLSCSQTLNHNVMYWYQQKSSQAPKLLFHYYDKDFNNEADTPDNFQSRRPNTSFCFLDIRSPGLGDTAMYLCATSRDPKGRTNEKLFFGSGTQLSVL.

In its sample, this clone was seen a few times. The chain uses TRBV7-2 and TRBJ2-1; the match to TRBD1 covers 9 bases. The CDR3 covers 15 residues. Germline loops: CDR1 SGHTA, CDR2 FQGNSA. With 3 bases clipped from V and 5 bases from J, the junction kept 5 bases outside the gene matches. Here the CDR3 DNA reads TGTGCCAGCAGCTTTCCCGGGACAGGGAACAATGAGCAGTTCTTC. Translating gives CASSFPGTGNNEQFF.

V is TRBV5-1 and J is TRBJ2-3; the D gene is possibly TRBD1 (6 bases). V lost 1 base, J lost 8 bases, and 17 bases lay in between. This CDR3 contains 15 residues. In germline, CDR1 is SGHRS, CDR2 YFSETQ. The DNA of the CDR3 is TGCGCCAGCAGCTTGCGGACAGCCGCTATAGGTACGCAGTATTTT. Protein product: CASSLRTAAIGTQYF.

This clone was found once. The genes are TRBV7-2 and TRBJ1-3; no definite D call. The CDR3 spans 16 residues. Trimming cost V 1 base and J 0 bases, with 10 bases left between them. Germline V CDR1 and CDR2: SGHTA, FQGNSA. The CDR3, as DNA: TGTGCCAGCAGCTTAGTTTCTGGTCGCTCTGGAAACACCATATATTTT. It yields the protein CASSLVSGRSGNTIYF.

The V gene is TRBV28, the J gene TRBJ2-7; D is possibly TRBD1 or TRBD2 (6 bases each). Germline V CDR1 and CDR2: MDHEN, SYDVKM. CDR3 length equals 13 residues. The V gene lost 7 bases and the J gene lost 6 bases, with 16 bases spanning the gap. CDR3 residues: CASNPQRGAEQYF. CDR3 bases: TGTGCCAGCAACCCTCAAAGGGGGGCCGAGCAGTACTTC. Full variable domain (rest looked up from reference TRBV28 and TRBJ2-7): DVKVTQSSRYLVKRTGEKVFLECVQDMDHENMFWYRQDPGLGLRLIYFSYDVKMKEKGDIPEGYSVSREKKERFSLILESASTNQTSMYLCASNPQRGAEQYFGPGTRLTVT.

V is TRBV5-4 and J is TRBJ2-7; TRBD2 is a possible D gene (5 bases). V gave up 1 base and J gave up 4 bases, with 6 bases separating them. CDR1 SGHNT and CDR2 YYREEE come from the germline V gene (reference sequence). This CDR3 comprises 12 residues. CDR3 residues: CASSLTGYEQYF. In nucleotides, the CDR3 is TGTGCCAGCAGCTTGACGGGGTACGAGCAGTACTTC.

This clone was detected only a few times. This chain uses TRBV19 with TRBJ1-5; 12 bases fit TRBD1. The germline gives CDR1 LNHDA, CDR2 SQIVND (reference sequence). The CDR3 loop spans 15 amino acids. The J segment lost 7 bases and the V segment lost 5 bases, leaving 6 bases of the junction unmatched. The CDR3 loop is CASSLGQGAIQPQHF. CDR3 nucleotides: TGTGCCAGTAGTTTGGGACAGGGGGCAATACAGCCCCAGCATTTT.

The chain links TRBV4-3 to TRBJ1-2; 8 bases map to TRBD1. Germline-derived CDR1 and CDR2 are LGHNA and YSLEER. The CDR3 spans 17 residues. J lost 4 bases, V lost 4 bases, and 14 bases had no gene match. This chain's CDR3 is CASSPQSTTGASYGYTF. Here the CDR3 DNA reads TGCGCCAGCAGCCCCCAATCAACGACAGGGGCCAGCTATGGCTACACCTTC.